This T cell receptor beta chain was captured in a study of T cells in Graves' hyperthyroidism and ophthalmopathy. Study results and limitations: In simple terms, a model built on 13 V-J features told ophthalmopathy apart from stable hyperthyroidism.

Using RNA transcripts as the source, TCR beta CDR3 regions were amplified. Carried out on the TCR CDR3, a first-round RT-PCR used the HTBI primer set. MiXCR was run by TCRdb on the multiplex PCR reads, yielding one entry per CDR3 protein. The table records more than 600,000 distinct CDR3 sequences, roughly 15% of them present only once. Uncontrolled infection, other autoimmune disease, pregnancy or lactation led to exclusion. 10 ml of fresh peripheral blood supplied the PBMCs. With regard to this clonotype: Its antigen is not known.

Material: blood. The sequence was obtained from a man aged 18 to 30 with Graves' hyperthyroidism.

The CDR3 protein is CASRRRGSVAKNIQYF. The CDR3 bases are TGTGCCAGCAGACGGAGGGGGTCGGTAGCCAAAAACATTCAGTACTTC. The V call is TRBV3-1, the J call TRBJ2-4; D is perhaps TRBD1 or TRBD2 (6 bases each). The germline V and J ends were trimmed by 6 bases and 0 bases, with 15 bases remaining between them. The CDR3 is 16 amino acids. Germline CDR1 is LGHDT and CDR2 is YNNKEL (reference sequence).